This entry features one T cell receptor (beta chain) sequence. The target antigen is unknown. This entry comes from a study of blood T cells in healthy people across ages. Study conclusions and caveats: No conclusive comparison of naive versus antigen-experienced cells was possible with unsorted PBMCs.

Combining a sample-barcoded 5' primer with a J-beta primer mix, a second PCR ran for roughly 7 to 11 cycles. In TCRdb, the 5' RACE reads were re-called with MiXCR into one record per CDR3 protein. The table shows roughly 1,700,000 distinct CDR3 sequences, with approximately 30% occurring only once. Sequenced sample: blood. This TCR derives from a woman aged 25 to 39 in good health.

The CDR3 sequence: CASSYSRNGYNEQFF. CDR3 nucleotides: TGTGCCAGCAGTTACTCGCGAAATGGTTACAATGAGCAGTTCTTC. The chain couples TRBV6-2 or TRBV6-3 to TRBJ2-1; unclear D gene. Germline-derived CDR1 and CDR2 are MNHEY and SVGEGT. The CDR3 consists of 15 residues. Trimming removed 0 bases from V and 4 bases from J, with 10 bases in between.